This TCR beta chain derives from a study of the immune and genomic landscape of osteosarcoma (dated by TCRdb to about 2020). Background on the whole study: A total of approximately 46 pediatric and adult patients with high-grade osteosarcoma made up the overall cohort, and the median age at diagnosis was 27 years (range about 5-81). The goal of the study was to explain why immune checkpoint inhibitors have shown limited clinical activity in osteosarcoma. Poor-risk disease was overrepresented in the cohort, as 73% of patients had an unfavorable pathologic response to standard therapy and more than 55% had died. In the overall cohort, over 45% of patients were male, and 75% to 85% had localized disease at diagnosis. To define immunogenic potential, the study profiled osteosarcoma specimens using whole genome, RNA and T-cell receptor sequencing, along with immunohistochemistry and reverse phase protein arrays. A few patients contributed a couple of samples from the same tumor site. To characterize the osteosarcoma immunogenomic landscape, the TCR sequencing results were combined with transcriptome, protein array and immunostaining data.

TCR beta chain CDR3 regions were immunosequenced with the ImmunoSEQ Assay (Adaptive Biotechnologies). The published analysis was carried out like this. The ImmunoSEQ Analyzer platform was used to export TCRB rearrangements, read counts, read proportions and gene usage. T-cell clonality was calculated on productive rearrangements as 1 minus Pielou's evenness. In the clonal space homeostasis analysis, clonotypes were binned as rare, small, medium, large or hyperexpanded (0.01 to 1 of the repertoire). TCR productive clonality was compared across immune clusters C1, C2 and C3 using the Wilcoxon rank sum test. TCRdb mirrors the immuneACCESS table, restricted to in-frame sequences. Some clones are absent from its copies; in checked studies, under half trace to an unresolved V gene, and the reason for the others is unknown. That table is the source of V, J and clone size, and D and trimming were worked out from the DNA. The sample records some 6,200 clones, 65% to 70% of which are singletons. The ten largest clonotypes hold around 16% of the sample.

With respect to this clone: No cognate antigen has been identified for it. Nothing much larger sits one base from this clone, and base qualities are not available.

The tumors sampled were post-treatment primary, local recurrence and metastasis specimens taken from patients with a poor prognosis. V is pared back by 2 bases and J by 6 bases, with 14 bases lying between the germline termini. From the germline V gene, CDR1 is SGHDT and CDR2 is YYEEEE. Spanning cysteine to phenylalanine, the CDR3 consists of 14 amino acids. Only CDR3 DNA is held: 42 bases, read in frame from base 1. The study at large found these results: Along with the frozen tumor specimens, matched blood was collected from just a couple of patients. The clonality benchmarks were taken from external normal skin and healthy peripheral blood data instead of from matched normal tissue. In five cases, the repertoire was dominated by a single hyperexpanded clone, and fewer than 100 T-cell clonotypes were detected in all five cases. TCR productive clonality was higher in the immune-hot C3 cluster than the cold C1 cluster but still low overall. Overall, productive TCR clonality was low, with an average of 0.09 and a maximum of 0.3, which suggests limited T-cell clonal expansion. Sample size was not determined by any statistical method, because osteosarcoma is rare and every possible sample was collected.

Here the chain combines TRBV5-6 and TRBJ1-2, with the D segment identity uncertain. The sample consisted of osteosarcoma tumor tissue from the lung. This TCR was recovered from a human donor with osteosarcoma. The CDR3 loop reads CASSLVDLGHGYTF. The base sequence is TGTGCCAGCAGCTTAGTTGACCTAGGCCATGGCTACACCTTC. Reference TRBV5-6 and TRBJ1-2 proteins supply the regions before and after the CDR3; the full variable domain is: DAGVTQSPTHLIKTRGQQVTLRCSPKSGHDTVSWYQQALGQGPQFIFQYYEEEERQRGNFPDRFSGHQFPNYSSELNVNALLLGDSALYLCASSLVDLGHGYTFGSGTRLTVV.